The next 23 T cell receptor beta chains were all read from a single sample in a study of human T cells and chemical hapten exposure. The time point is: patch test 1, 2 weeks after DPC sensitization. The treatment here: therapeutic diphenylcyclopropenone sensitization with weekly scalp DPC. TCRdb analysed the RACE reads with MiXCR anew, one entry per CDR3 protein. The data contain more than 100,000 distinct CDR3 sequences, roughly an eighth of them seen just once; the ten biggest clones take up roughly 0.92%. The input for sequencing was whole blood, taken in connection with sensitization to the hapten diphenylcyclopropenone (DPC). The receptors shown here come from a man aged 18 to 29 with alopecia areata. Some clones in this sample may be carry-over from other donors' samples.

V and J are TRBV10-1 and TRBJ2-3; D remains unclear. The CDR3 is made up of 15 amino acids. Trimming left V 3 bases short and J 4 bases short, with 14 bases between. Germline V lookup: CDR1 WNHNN, CDR2 SYGVQD (reference sequence). The DNA for the CDR3 is TGCGCCAGCAGTGACCTACCGGCCAGCCCAGATACGCAGTATTTT. Encoded protein: CASSDLPASPDTQYF.

This chain links TRBV5-4 with TRBJ2-4; TRBD1 aligns across 8 bases. V gave up 9 bases and J gave up 4 bases; unmatched junction bases: 12. Germline loops: CDR1 SGHNT, CDR2 YYREEE (reference sequence). The CDR3 sequence is 15 residues long. The CDR3 coding sequence is TGTGCCACTCAATCCGGGACAGGCGCGAAAAACATTCAGTACTTC. Translating gives CATQSGTGAKNIQYF. Together with reference TRBV5-4 and TRBJ2-4, the CDR3 gives the full variable domain: ETGVTQSPTHLIKTRGQQVTLRCSSQSGHNTVSWYQQALGQGPQFIFQYYREEENGRGNFPPRFSGLQFPNYSSELNVNALELDDSALYLCATQSGTGAKNIQYFGAGTRLSVL.

The rearrangement joins TRBV7-6 to TRBJ2-1; no reliable D call. V was shortened by 0 bases and J by 7 bases, with 16 bases between the two germline ends. The germline gives CDR1 SGHVS, CDR2 FNYEAQ. The CDR3 totals 16 residues. The CDR3 region is CASSLASPSRLNEQFF. CDR3 nucleotide sequence: TGTGCCAGCAGCTTAGCGTCCCCTTCACGCCTAAATGAGCAGTTCTTC.

Only a few counts were recorded for this clonotype. The chain joins TRBV7-8 to TRBJ1-5; D might be TRBD1 (5 bases). In germline, CDR1 is SGHVS, CDR2 FQNEAQ. The V gene lost 1 base and the J gene lost 5 bases, with 18 bases spanning the gap. This CDR3 has 17 amino acids. The CDR3 DNA is TGTGCCAGCAGCTTAGGAGTTCGGGGCGGGGGATATCAGCCCCAGCATTTT. Translating it yields CASSLGVRGGGYQPQHF. Full variable domain (missing parts from reference TRBV7-8 and TRBJ1-5): GAGVSQSPRYKVAKRGQDVALRCDPISGHVSLFWYQQALGQGPEFLTYFQNEAQLDKSGLPSDRFFAERPEGSVSTLKIQRTQQEDSAVYLCASSLGVRGGGYQPQHFGDGTRLSIL.

This clonotype was observed many times. The chain links TRBV10-2 to TRBJ2-3; TRBD2 might be the D (5 bases). Germline CDR1 WSHSY, CDR2 SAAADI. This CDR3 has 12 residues. V lost 4 bases and J lost 10, with 12 bases in between. CDR3 in amino acids: CASSVKGAAQYF. The DNA of the CDR3 is TGCGCCAGCAGTGTGAAGGGAGCGGCGCAGTATTTT.

This sequence joins TRBV6-2 or TRBV6-3 and TRBJ2-7, with 13 bases lining up with TRBD2. J was trimmed by 6 bases and V by 4 bases; bases with no gene match: 6. Per germline, CDR1 MNHEY and CDR2 SVGEGT. This CDR3 region has 15 residues. The CDR3 loop is CASSSRLAGGREQYV. The CDR3 nucleotides are TGTGCCAGCAGTTCCAGACTAGCGGGGGGTCGCGAGCAGTACGTC.

The chain couples TRBV9 to TRBJ2-3, with 8 bases fitting TRBD2. The CDR3 consists of 16 residues. The germline V gene encodes CDR1 SGDLS and CDR2 YYNGEE. The V and J ends lost 0 bases and 3 bases, in that order; junction bases with no gene match: 6. This CDR3 is CASSVGNQRGTDTQYF. CDR3 coding DNA: TGTGCCAGCAGCGTAGGAAACCAGCGGGGGACAGATACGCAGTATTTT.

V is TRBV28 and J is TRBJ1-2; perhaps TRBD1 as D (5 bases). The V gene's germline CDR1 is MDHEN and CDR2 SYDVKM. V was cut by 3 bases and J by 8 bases, with 10 bases left in between. The CDR3 loop spans 12 amino acids. The CDR3 reads CASSLAGTGYTF. The CDR3, as DNA: TGTGCCAGCAGTTTGGCCGGGACCGGCTACACCTTC.

At least ten counts were recorded for this clonotype. The chain combines TRBV20-1 with TRBJ1-5; 9 bases line up with TRBD1. The CDR3 has 19 amino acids. CDR1 is DFQATT and CDR2 is SNEGSKA in the germline V gene (reference sequence). The junction had 14 bases not matched to a gene; V was cut back by 0 bases and J by 2 bases. The CDR3 reads CSARDLTRGGTGRNQPQHF. CDR3 DNA sequence: TGCAGTGCTAGAGATTTGACCCGGGGAGGGACAGGGCGCAATCAGCCCCAGCATTTT.

The V and J genes are TRBV11-2 and TRBJ2-5, with D possibly TRBD2 on 5 matching bases. The germline V and J ends were trimmed by 5 bases and 5 bases, with 18 bases remaining between them. This CDR3 is built from 15 residues. CDR1 and CDR2 from the germline V gene are SGHAT and FQNNGV. CDR3 amino acids: CASSAREQFGETQYF. The DNA for the CDR3 is TGTGCCAGCAGCGCCCGGGAACAGTTTGGGGAGACCCAGTACTTC.

The rearrangement links TRBV6-5 to TRBJ1-1; D remains unclear. The ends were cut back, 3 bases at V and 0 bases at J, with 14 bases in the middle. The CDR3 totals 16 residues. Looked up from germline, CDR1 is MNHEY and CDR2 is SVGAGI. CDR3: CASSYSYRGMNTEAFF. The CDR3 DNA follows: TGTGCCAGCAGTTATTCATACCGCGGGATGAACACTGAAGCTTTCTTT.

This clonotype was recorded a few times. J is TRBJ1-2 and V is TRBV4-1; the D gene is possibly TRBD1 (5 bases). V lost 1 base, J lost 6 bases, and 12 bases lay in between. The CDR3 has 14 amino acids. Germline V gene lookup returns CDR1 MGHRA and CDR2 YSYEKL. The CDR3 region has the DNA TGCGCCAGCAGCCAAGTACGCCAGGGCAATGGCTACACCTTC. Its translation is CASSQVRQGNGYTF.

This clonotype was found many times. The J gene is TRBJ1-5, the V gene TRBV7-9; no reliable D call. The V end lost 5 bases, the J end lost 7 bases, and 12 bases lay between the germline ends. Looked up from germline, CDR1 is SEHNR and CDR2 is FQNEAQ (reference sequence). The CDR3 contains 13 residues. CDR3 sequence reads: CASSVGGGQPQHF. In DNA form, the CDR3 reads TGTGCCAGCAGCGTCGGTGGAGGGCAGCCCCAGCATTTT.

This clonotype was counted many times. The V call is TRBV10-1, the J call TRBJ2-1, with D uncertain. The CDR3 consists of 15 residues. Trimming left V 3 bases short and J 0 bases short, with 9 bases between. Germline lookup yields CDR1 WNHNN and CDR2 SYGVQD (reference sequence). DNA of the CDR3: TGCGCCAGCAGTGACCGCTTAAGCTCCTACAATGAGCAGTTCTTC. Translating gives CASSDRLSSYNEQFF.

The rearrangement joins TRBV20-1 to TRBJ1-5; 10 bases line up with TRBD1. The V gene's germline CDR1 is DFQATT and CDR2 SNEGSKA (reference sequence). The CDR3 consists of 16 residues. J was trimmed by 4 bases and V by 5 bases; bases with no gene match: 11. The chain's CDR3 is CSAPTGGSLLNQPQHF. Written as DNA, the CDR3 is TGCAGTGCTCCGACAGGGGGCTCGCTTCTAAATCAGCCCCAGCATTTT.

The V and J genes are TRBV3-1 and TRBJ1-1, with D uncertain. Germline V gene lookup returns CDR1 LGHDT and CDR2 YNNKEL (reference sequence). With 0 bases removed from V and 11 bases from J, the gap between germline ends came to 7 bases. The CDR3 is 11 residues long. This chain's CDR3 is CASSQEDRAFF. The CDR3 DNA reads TGTGCCAGCAGCCAAGAAGATCGGGCTTTCTTT.

V is TRBV7-2 and J is TRBJ2-5; 8 bases line up with TRBD1. V gave up 6 bases and J gave up 0 bases; unmatched junction bases: 3. Looked up from germline, CDR1 is SGHTA and CDR2 is FQGNSA. This CDR3 contains 14 residues. This CDR3 is CASRNRGYQETQYF. In DNA, the CDR3 is TGTGCCAGCAGGAACAGGGGGTACCAAGAGACCCAGTACTTC.

This clonotype was picked up many times. The DNA for the CDR3 is TGCAGCGTTGTCGACAGCTCGGCTTACTATGGCTACACCTTC. Protein product: CSVVDSSAYYGYTF. The chain joins TRBV29-1 to TRBJ1-2; possible D gene TRBD1, 5 bases. Germline V gene data show CDR1 as SQVTM and CDR2 as ANQGSEA. Trimming took 4 bases from V and 3 from J, leaving 15 bases between them. The CDR3 extends over 14 amino acids.

V is TRBV28 and J is TRBJ2-3, with TRBD1 matching over 7 bases. V lost 4 bases, J lost 0 bases, and 7 bases stayed unmatched. The CDR3 runs 16 residues. The germline gives CDR1 MDHEN, CDR2 SYDVKM. The CDR3 is CASSSFGTESTDTQYF. As DNA, the CDR3 is TGTGCCAGCAGTTCCTTCGGGACAGAGAGCACAGATACGCAGTATTTT. Based on the CDR3 plus reference TRBV28 and TRBJ2-3, the full variable domain is DVKVTQSSRYLVKRTGEKVFLECVQDMDHENMFWYRQDPGLGLRLIYFSYDVKMKEKGDIPEGYSVSREKKERFSLILESASTNQTSMYLCASSSFGTESTDTQYFGPGTRLTVL.

This clonotype occurred many times. The gene calls are TRBV10-3 and TRBJ2-3; possible D gene TRBD2, 6 bases. V gave up 7 bases and J gave up 4 bases, with 18 bases separating them. CDR3 length: 15 amino acids. Germline values: CDR1 ENHRY, CDR2 SYGVKD. The CDR3 region is CAIKRDSTTPDTQYF. As DNA, the CDR3 is TGTGCCATCAAACGGGACTCTACCACCCCAGATACGCAGTATTTT.

The rearrangement joins TRBV7-9 to TRBJ1-1, with D unresolved. The CDR3 has 14 residues. The germline V and J ends were trimmed by 5 bases and 1 base, with 11 bases remaining between them. Looked up from germline, CDR1 is SEHNR and CDR2 is FQNEAQ (reference sequence). CDR3 DNA sequence: TGTGCCAGCAGCCTTCACAAGGGGAACACTGAAGCTTTCTTT. Its translation is CASSLHKGNTEAFF.

This chain joins TRBV9 and TRBJ1-2; a weak D match, TRBD1 (6 bases). The length of the CDR3 is 14 residues. Germline V gene data show CDR1 as SGDLS and CDR2 as YYNGEE. Trimming pared 3 bases from V and 4 bases from J, leaving 13 bases between. The CDR3 protein is CASSARQAAYGYTF. CDR3 DNA: TGTGCCAGCAGCGCCCGACAGGCCGCCTATGGCTACACCTTC.

This clonotype was counted between two and nine times. The rearrangement uses TRBV12-3 or TRBV12-4 and TRBJ2-2, with TRBD2 matching 7 bases. V was clipped by 3 bases and J by 4 bases; unmatched bases: 5. The CDR3 contains 15 residues. The CDR3 spells CASSLGGTGTGELFF. The CDR3 DNA reads TGTGCCAGCAGTTTGGGGGGGACTGGCACCGGGGAGCTGTTTTTT.